This is a list of T cell receptor beta chains from one sample in a study of cytomegalovirus exposure and HLA in healthy donors. Assay: immunoSEQ multiplex PCR; the TCRdb copy retains only in-frame clones and omits some. In all, the sample yields over 55,000 clones. The sequenced sample consisted of PBMCs. The receptor source for this set is a boy aged 10-17 years in good health and CMV-seronegative. The CDR3 runs from the conserved cysteine through the conserved F or W. The order of the fields is J gene, V gene, D gene, CDR3 protein, CDR3 DNA. The D gene is left open where the match is weak.

j_call: TRBJ1-5
v_call: TRBV9
d_call: .
cdr3_aa: CASSVAGETSNQPQHF
cdr3_nt: TGTGCCAGCAGCGTAGCGGGGGAGACTAGCAATCAGCCCCAGCATTTT

j_call: TRBJ2-7
v_call: TRBV19
d_call: TRBD1
cdr3_aa: CASRIRDRGTYEQYF
cdr3_nt: TGTGCCAGTAGGATCCGGGACAGAGGAACCTACGAGCAGTACTTC

j_call: TRBJ2-3
v_call: TRBV15
d_call: .
cdr3_aa: CATSDQRSLTDTQYF
cdr3_nt: TGTGCCACCAGCGATCAAAGGAGCCTAACAGATACGCAGTATTTT

j_call: TRBJ2-2
v_call: TRBV5-1
d_call: .
cdr3_aa: CASSLARNRVTGELFF
cdr3_nt: TGCGCCAGCAGCTTGGCGCGTAACCGTGTCACCGGGGAGCTGTTTTTT

j_call: TRBJ2-7
v_call: TRBV10-1
d_call: .
cdr3_aa: CASSERGMGTYEQYF
cdr3_nt: TGCGCCAGCAGTGAGAGGGGTATGGGGACCTACGAGCAGTACTTC

j_call: TRBJ1-2
v_call: TRBV2
d_call: .
cdr3_aa: CASRPDSNYGYTF
cdr3_nt: TGTGCCAGCAGACCGGACAGTAACTATGGCTACACCTTC

j_call: TRBJ1-1
v_call: TRBV18
d_call: .
cdr3_aa: CASSPPKSTLNTEAFF
cdr3_nt: TGTGCCAGCTCACCACCGAAAAGCACCCTGAACACTGAAGCTTTCTTT

j_call: TRBJ2-7
v_call: TRBV19
d_call: TRBD2
cdr3_aa: CASSSGGLTYEQYF
cdr3_nt: TGTGCCAGTAGTAGCGGGGGGCTTACCTACGAGCAGTACTTC

j_call: TRBJ2-4
v_call: TRBV9
d_call: TRBD1
cdr3_aa: CASSARQGSNIQYF
cdr3_nt: TGTGCCAGCAGCGCGCGACAGGGGTCAAACATTCAGTACTTC

j_call: TRBJ2-5
v_call: TRBV12-5
d_call: .
cdr3_aa: CASGLVAVQETQYF
cdr3_nt: TGTGCTAGTGGTTTGGTGGCAGTACAAGAGACCCAGTACTTC

j_call: TRBJ1-6
v_call: TRBV5-1
d_call: TRBD1
cdr3_aa: CASSSKSGTGQNSPLHF
cdr3_nt: TGCGCCAGCAGTTCGAAGTCCGGGACAGGGCAGAATTCACCCCTCCACTTT

j_call: TRBJ1-3
v_call: TRBV30
d_call: .
cdr3_aa: CACGRGESGNTIYF
cdr3_nt: TGTGCCTGCGGGAGGGGTGAATCGGGAAACACCATATATTTT

j_call: TRBJ1-2
v_call: TRBV7-9
d_call: TRBD1
cdr3_aa: CASSSGGANYGYTF
cdr3_nt: TGTGCCAGCAGCTCAGGGGGTGCTAACTATGGCTACACCTTC

j_call: TRBJ2-7
v_call: TRBV7-8
d_call: .
cdr3_aa: CASSLIVATHEQYF
cdr3_nt: TGTGCCAGCAGCTTAATTGTAGCAACCCACGAGCAGTACTTC

j_call: TRBJ2-2
v_call: TRBV7-6
d_call: .
cdr3_aa: CASSLASGTGELFF
cdr3_nt: TGTGCCAGCAGCTTAGCCTCGGGGACCGGGGAGCTGTTTTTT

j_call: TRBJ2-3
v_call: TRBV27
d_call: .
cdr3_aa: CASSYRSDTQYF
cdr3_nt: TGTGCCAGCAGTTACAGGTCAGATACGCAGTATTTT

j_call: TRBJ1-6
v_call: TRBV6-6
d_call: .
cdr3_aa: CASSFGVNSPLHF
cdr3_nt: TGTGCCAGCAGTTTCGGGGTTAATTCACCCCTCCACTTT

j_call: TRBJ1-5
v_call: TRBV19
d_call: .
cdr3_aa: CASSIGRGSNQPQHF
cdr3_nt: TGTGCCAGTAGTATAGGGAGGGGAAGCAATCAGCCCCAGCATTTT

j_call: TRBJ1-5
v_call: TRBV7-2
d_call: .
cdr3_aa: CASSLGVGAGQPQHF
cdr3_nt: TGTGCCAGCAGCTTAGGGGTGGGGGCAGGTCAGCCCCAGCATTTT

j_call: TRBJ2-7
v_call: TRBV2
d_call: .
cdr3_aa: CATGLGPESEQYF
cdr3_nt: TGTGCCACGGGATTGGGTCCTGAGTCCGAGCAGTACTTC

j_call: TRBJ2-2
v_call: TRBV7-3
d_call: TRBD1
cdr3_aa: CASSLGQANTGELFF
cdr3_nt: TGTGCCAGCAGCTTAGGACAGGCGAACACCGGGGAGCTGTTTTTT

j_call: TRBJ1-2
v_call: TRBV27
d_call: .
cdr3_aa: CASSLNRLANYGYTF
cdr3_nt: TGTGCCAGCAGTTTAAACAGACTAGCTAACTATGGCTACACCTTC

j_call: TRBJ1-4
v_call: TRBV7-3
d_call: .
cdr3_aa: CASSLTPATNEKLFF
cdr3_nt: TGTGCCAGCAGCTTAACCCCAGCAACTAATGAAAAACTGTTTTTT

j_call: TRBJ2-5
v_call: TRBV19
d_call: .
cdr3_aa: CASSIDLDKTETQYF
cdr3_nt: TGTGCCAGTAGTATAGACCTTGACAAAACAGAGACCCAGTACTTC

j_call: TRBJ1-2
v_call: TRBV10-2
d_call: TRBD1
cdr3_aa: CASSGIGGRDYGYTF
cdr3_nt: TGCGCCAGCAGTGGAATAGGGGGCAGGGACTATGGCTACACCTTC

j_call: TRBJ1-1
v_call: TRBV28
d_call: .
cdr3_aa: CASSFDWIRRNTEAFF
cdr3_nt: TGTGCCAGCAGTTTTGATTGGATTCGGAGGAACACTGAAGCTTTCTTT

j_call: TRBJ1-6
v_call: TRBV6-4
d_call: TRBD1
cdr3_aa: CASSEDRGNSPLHF
cdr3_nt: TGTGCCAGCAGTGAGGACAGGGGTAATTCACCCCTCCACTTT

j_call: TRBJ2-5
v_call: TRBV19
d_call: TRBD1
cdr3_aa: CASSIGRDRGRVTQYF
cdr3_nt: TGTGCCAGTAGTATAGGTCGGGACAGGGGGCGTGTGACCCAGTACTTC

j_call: TRBJ2-7
v_call: TRBV27
d_call: .
cdr3_aa: CASSSGLPYEQYF
cdr3_nt: TGTGCCAGCAGTTCAGGGCTACCCTACGAGCAGTACTTC

j_call: TRBJ1-1
v_call: TRBV7-8
d_call: .
cdr3_aa: CASSLRGAGRGFPEAFF
cdr3_nt: TGTGCCAGCAGCTTACGGGGGGCAGGCCGAGGATTCCCTGAAGCTTTCTTT

j_call: TRBJ2-3
v_call: TRBV29-1
d_call: TRBD1
cdr3_aa: CSVHRGWGTDTQYF
cdr3_nt: TGCAGCGTTCACAGGGGATGGGGCACAGATACGCAGTATTTT

j_call: TRBJ2-1
v_call: TRBV28
d_call: TRBD1
cdr3_aa: CASSRDRGLNEQFF
cdr3_nt: TGTGCCAGCAGCCGGGACAGGGGGCTGAATGAGCAGTTCTTC

j_call: TRBJ2-4
v_call: TRBV9
d_call: TRBD2
cdr3_aa: CASSPPGTSDFGIQYF
cdr3_nt: TGTGCCAGCAGCCCCCCCGGGACTAGCGATTTTGGCATTCAGTACTTC

j_call: TRBJ1-2
v_call: TRBV19
d_call: TRBD1
cdr3_aa: CASTSRGDSYGYTF
cdr3_nt: TGTGCCAGTACCTCAAGGGGGGACAGCTATGGCTACACCTTC

j_call: TRBJ1-2
v_call: TRBV5-1
d_call: .
cdr3_aa: CASSPDRSPSYTF
cdr3_nt: TGCGCCAGCAGCCCCGACAGGTCTCCGAGCTACACCTTC

j_call: TRBJ1-3
v_call: TRBV6-5
d_call: .
cdr3_aa: CASSLGAYSGNTIYF
cdr3_nt: TGTGCCAGCAGCCTGGGGGCGTACTCTGGAAACACCATATATTTT

j_call: TRBJ1-2
v_call: TRBV30
d_call: .
cdr3_aa: CAWSQGRIYGYTF
cdr3_nt: TGTGCCTGGTCGCAGGGTCGAATCTATGGCTACACCTTC

j_call: TRBJ2-1
v_call: TRBV9
d_call: TRBD1
cdr3_aa: CASSPWTGGDEQFF
cdr3_nt: TGTGCCAGCAGCCCATGGACAGGGGGCGATGAGCAGTTCTTC

j_call: TRBJ2-7
v_call: TRBV7-2
d_call: .
cdr3_aa: CASSPSSEQYF
cdr3_nt: TGTGCCAGCAGCCCTAGTTCCGAGCAGTACTTC

j_call: TRBJ2-5
v_call: TRBV19
d_call: .
cdr3_aa: CASRPFYPADGEQYF
cdr3_nt: TGTGCCAGTAGACCCTTCTACCCAGCTGATGGAGAGCAGTACTTC

j_call: TRBJ2-1
v_call: TRBV9
d_call: .
cdr3_aa: CASSVDPGRIEISSYNEQFF
cdr3_nt: TGTGCCAGCAGCGTAGACCCCGGCAGGATAGAGATAAGCTCCTACAATGAGCAGTTCTTC

j_call: TRBJ2-3
v_call: TRBV4-3
d_call: .
cdr3_aa: CASSQERDRDTDTQYF
cdr3_nt: TGCGCCAGCAGCCAAGAACGGGATCGGGACACAGATACGCAGTATTTT

j_call: TRBJ2-7
v_call: TRBV27
d_call: TRBD1
cdr3_aa: CASRSRQGYEQYF
cdr3_nt: TGTGCCAGCAGATCCCGACAGGGCTACGAGCAGTACTTC

j_call: TRBJ2-5
v_call: TRBV11-2
d_call: .
cdr3_aa: CASSYGQTQETQYF
cdr3_nt: TGTGCCAGCAGTTATGGACAGACCCAAGAGACCCAGTACTTC

j_call: TRBJ2-1
v_call: TRBV30
d_call: TRBD2
cdr3_aa: CAWTSGHYNEQFF
cdr3_nt: TGTGCCTGGACTAGCGGGCATTACAATGAGCAGTTCTTC

j_call: TRBJ2-7
v_call: TRBV30
d_call: TRBD1
cdr3_aa: CAWRLDRASSYEQYF
cdr3_nt: TGTGCCTGGAGACTTGACAGGGCCAGCTCCTACGAGCAGTACTTC

j_call: TRBJ2-1
v_call: TRBV18
d_call: .
cdr3_aa: CASLDGTQRYNEQFF
cdr3_nt: TGTGCCAGCCTGGACGGGACACAGCGTTACAATGAGCAGTTCTTC

j_call: TRBJ2-2
v_call: TRBV9
d_call: TRBD2
cdr3_aa: CASSHQRAGGQNTGELFF
cdr3_nt: TGTGCCAGCAGCCACCAGAGGGCGGGAGGTCAGAACACCGGGGAGCTGTTTTTT

j_call: TRBJ2-1
v_call: TRBV29-1
d_call: TRBD2
cdr3_aa: CSGTREGPGNEQFF
cdr3_nt: TGCAGCGGGACCCGGGAGGGCCCCGGCAATGAGCAGTTCTTC

j_call: TRBJ2-3
v_call: TRBV30
d_call: TRBD2
cdr3_aa: CAWSLSGTSGRDTQYF
cdr3_nt: TGTGCCTGGAGTCTATCCGGGACTAGCGGGAGGGATACGCAGTATTTT

j_call: TRBJ1-5
v_call: TRBV6-6
d_call: .
cdr3_aa: CASRLPGSNQPQHF
cdr3_nt: TGTGCCAGCAGACTCCCAGGCAGCAATCAGCCCCAGCATTTT

j_call: TRBJ1-2
v_call: TRBV11-2
d_call: TRBD1
cdr3_aa: CASSDSGGQGRLNYGYTF
cdr3_nt: TGTGCCAGCAGCGACTCCGGGGGACAGGGGCGCCTTAACTATGGCTACACCTTC

j_call: TRBJ2-3
v_call: TRBV20-1
d_call: .
cdr3_aa: CSAASGDTQYF
cdr3_nt: TGCAGTGCTGCCAGTGGAGATACGCAGTATTTT

j_call: TRBJ2-7
v_call: TRBV10-1
d_call: TRBD1
cdr3_aa: CASSFWTGYSYEQYF
cdr3_nt: TGCGCCAGCAGTTTCTGGACAGGCTACTCCTACGAGCAGTACTTC

j_call: TRBJ2-7
v_call: TRBV7-2
d_call: .
cdr3_aa: CASSPSYEQYF
cdr3_nt: TGTGCCAGCAGCCCCAGCTACGAGCAGTACTTC

j_call: TRBJ2-3
v_call: TRBV5-1
d_call: TRBD2
cdr3_aa: CASTTSGVSTDTQYF
cdr3_nt: TGCGCCAGTACTACTAGCGGGGTTAGCACAGATACGCAGTATTTT

j_call: TRBJ2-3
v_call: TRBV10-1
d_call: .
cdr3_aa: CASSDPVEEGTQYF
cdr3_nt: TGCGCCAGCAGTGATCCTGTTGAAGAGGGTACGCAGTATTTT

j_call: TRBJ1-2
v_call: TRBV6-5
d_call: TRBD1
cdr3_aa: CASSYPGAGGNGYTF
cdr3_nt: TGTGCCAGCAGTTACCCCGGGGCAGGGGGCAATGGCTACACCTTC

j_call: TRBJ1-2
v_call: TRBV27
d_call: TRBD1
cdr3_aa: CASSLTLSTGAGGYTF
cdr3_nt: TGTGCCAGCAGTTTGACCCTTTCGACAGGGGCGGGTGGCTACACCTTC

j_call: TRBJ2-7
v_call: TRBV19
d_call: TRBD1
cdr3_aa: CASSTHRDRFNEQYF
cdr3_nt: TGTGCCAGTAGTACGCACCGGGACAGGTTCAACGAGCAGTACTTC